The next 24 T cell receptor beta chains were all read from a single sample in a study of CD8 T cells in Susac syndrome. An input of about 0.5 to 1 ug of RNA was subjected to reverse transcription using random hexamers. One entry per CDR3 protein results from TCRdb running MiXCR on the immunoSEQ multiplex PCR reads. The sample lists approximately 150,000 distinct CDR3 sequences; 94% were seen once. Sequenced material: CD4+ T cells from PBMCs. The receptors originated from a human donor in good health.

CDR3 loop: CATSEQGSNQPQHF. In DNA, the CDR3 is TGTGCCACCAGTGAGCAGGGAAGCAATCAGCCCCAGCATTTT. The chain joins TRBV24-1 to TRBJ1-5; D might be TRBD1 (5 bases). The germline gives CDR1 KGHDR, CDR2 SFDVKD. This CDR3 is 14 amino acids long. V was pared by 4 bases and J by 1 base, with 7 bases between.

The CDR3 nucleotides read TGCGCCAGCAGCTTGGAGACCCCTCTAGGAGCTTTCTTT. It specifies CASSLETPLGAFF. The chain combines TRBV5-1 with TRBJ1-1; no firm D call. V lost 0 bases to trimming and J lost 10 bases, with 13 bases between them. Germline lookup yields CDR1 SGHRS and CDR2 YFSETQ. The length of the CDR3 is 13 residues.

This clonotype has only one observation. The junction differs from germline at one of its ends, possibly a read error. The chain joins TRBV6-2 or TRBV6-3 to TRBJ2-7; 7 nucleotides line up with TRBD2. The CDR3 has 14 residues. CDR1 is MNHEY and CDR2 is SVGEGT in the germline V gene. CDR3 nucleotides: TGTGCCAGCAATTACGGGGAGGGAGCCTACGAGCAGTACTTC. It encodes CASNYGEGAYEQYF.

This chain joins TRBV10-1 and TRBJ2-1, with 7 positions matching TRBD2. V was clipped by 10 bases and J by 10 bases; unmatched bases: 7. Germline lookup yields CDR1 WNHNN and CDR2 SYGVQD (reference sequence). This CDR3 is built from 11 residues. The CDR3 region has the DNA TGCGCCACCCGACTAGCCGGCGAGCAGTTCTTC. Protein sequence: CATRLAGEQFF.

This rearrangement joins TRBV12-3 or TRBV12-4 to TRBJ1-2; 8 nucleotides agree with TRBD1. The V and J ends lost 6 bases and 8 bases, in that order; junction bases with no gene match: 5. The CDR3 has 12 residues. In DNA form, the CDR3 reads TGTGCCAGCAGACCCCCAGGGGGCGGCTACACCTTC. Translation: CASRPPGGGYTF.

The rearrangement links TRBV5-1 to TRBJ1-1; the match to TRBD1 covers 8 bases. This CDR3 is built from 17 residues. The V segment lost 6 bases and the J segment 3 bases; nucleotides outside the gene matches: 16. Per germline, CDR1 SGHRS and CDR2 YFSETQ. CDR3 in amino acids: CASTVRGRFLRDTEAFF. Here the CDR3 DNA reads TGCGCCAGCACGGTCAGGGGGCGCTTTCTTCGGGACACTGAAGCTTTCTTT.

The chain combines TRBV5-1 with TRBJ2-7, with 7 bases aligning to TRBD1. CDR1 is SGHRS, CDR2 YFSETQ, per germline. The V and J ends lost 1 base and 5 bases, in that order; junction bases with no gene match: 6. The CDR3 is 14 residues long. The CDR3 bases are TGCGCCAGCAGCTTGAAGGGGGCGCTTGACGAGCAGTACTTC. This sequence encodes CASSLKGALDEQYF.

V is TRBV20-1 and J is TRBJ2-5; the match to TRBD2 covers 7 bases. Germline V gene sequence: CDR1 DFQATT, CDR2 SNEGSKA (reference sequence). This CDR3 spans 13 amino acids. V shed 6 bases and J 4 bases; nucleotides not matched to a gene: 8. CDR3 coding DNA: TGCAGTGCCTTTCTAGCGGTTAGAGAGACCCAGTACTTC. It translates to CSAFLAVRETQYF.

This rearrangement joins TRBV27 to TRBJ2-1, with 12 bases that match TRBD2. The CDR3 has 15 amino acids. Germline assignment: CDR1 MNHEY and CDR2 SMNVEV (reference sequence). J lost 4 bases, V lost 6 bases, and 4 bases had no gene match. CDR3 nucleotide sequence: TGTGCCAGCAGACCTAGCGGGAGGGGTTACAATGAGCAGTTCTTC. Translated, it gives CASRPSGRGYNEQFF.

The chain couples TRBV24-1 to TRBJ2-2, with no clear D. V lost 0 bases and J 2 bases, leaving 9 bases between the germline ends. The CDR3 runs 16 residues. Germline V gives CDR1 KGHDR, CDR2 SFDVKD. The CDR3 spells CATSDLLTFNTGELFF. The CDR3 DNA is TGTGCCACCAGTGATTTGCTGACCTTTAACACCGGGGAGCTGTTTTTT.

As DNA, the CDR3 is TGTGCCTGGAGTGTGCTTTTAGGGCTTGAAGCTTTCTTT. This codes for CAWSVLLGLEAFF. The rearrangement uses TRBV30 and TRBJ1-1; D unresolved. Trimming took off 0 bases at V and 7 bases at J, with 12 bases between the two ends. The germline V gene encodes CDR1 GTSNPN and CDR2 SVGIG (reference sequence). CDR3 length: 13 amino acids. Variable domain in full (rest from reference TRBV30 and TRBJ1-1): SQTIHQWPATLVQPVGSPLSLECTVEGTSNPNLYWYRQAAGRGLQLLFYSVGIGQISSEVPQNLSASRPQDRQFILSSKKLLLSDSGFYLCAWSVLLGLEAFFGQGTRLTVV.

The rearrangement uses TRBV12-3 or TRBV12-4 and TRBJ1-2; D ambiguous. Deletions cut 10 bases from V and 1 base from J, with 4 bases between. CDR3 length equals 10 residues. CDR3 in DNA: TGTGCCACCCTTAACTATGGCTACACCTTC. Residues: CATLNYGYTF.

The CDR3 nucleotides are TGTGCCAGCAGCCAAGCGGGAGCTACCGGGGAGCTGTTTTTT. Translated: CASSQAGATGELFF. V is TRBV3-1 and J is TRBJ2-2, with D maybe TRBD2 (6 bases). The CDR3 length is 14 residues. Germline loops: CDR1 LGHDT, CDR2 YNNKEL (reference sequence). Trimming left V 1 base short and J 5 bases short, with 8 bases between.

The chain uses TRBV5-1 and TRBJ1-1; 7 nucleotides agree with TRBD1. The CDR3 loop spans 13 amino acids. Germline V gene sequence: CDR1 SGHRS, CDR2 YFSETQ. V gave up 4 bases and J gave up 9 bases; unmatched junction bases: 9. The DNA of the CDR3 is TGCGCCAGCAGCCTACAGGGGATTGGCCAAGCTTTCTTT. It translates to CASSLQGIGQAFF.

The V and J genes are TRBV18 and TRBJ2-3; 8 bases agree with TRBD2. Germline V gives CDR1 KGHSH, CDR2 LQKENI. This CDR3 contains 16 residues. Unmatched junction bases numbered 17, after V lost 8 bases and J lost 7 bases. The CDR3 region has the DNA TGTGCCAGCCACCTTACAAGAAGCGGGAGTCAGCATACGCAGTATTTT. This encodes CASHLTRSGSQHTQYF.

The chain joins TRBV20-1 to TRBJ1-4; TRBD1 is a possible D gene (6 bases). There are 15 residues in the CDR3. V shed 1 base and J shed 8 bases, with 17 bases lying between them. Looked up from germline, CDR1 is DFQATT and CDR2 is SNEGSKA (reference sequence). In DNA, the CDR3 is TGCAGTGCTAGAGGGGATACAGGGCAACGGGAAAAACTGTTTTTT. Its protein is CSARGDTGQREKLFF.

The chain carries TRBV4-2 and TRBJ2-4; maybe TRBD2 (6 bases). Trimming cost V 4 bases and J 7 bases, with 17 bases left between them. This CDR3 spans 15 amino acids. Looked up from germline, CDR1 is LGHNA and CDR2 is YNFKEQ. The CDR3, as DNA: TGTGCCAGCAGCCCTAGCGTCCGGGCGGGGAACATTCAGTACTTC. Translation: CASSPSVRAGNIQYF.

The chain combines TRBV12-3 or TRBV12-4 with TRBJ1-2, with TRBD1 as a possible D gene (6 bases). The CDR3 runs 13 residues. The V end was cut by 3 bases, the J end by 5 bases, with 10 bases between. The CDR3 sequence: CASSLGQGYGYTF. The CDR3 DNA reads as TGTGCCAGCAGTTTGGGTCAGGGGTATGGCTACACCTTC.

The chain is built from TRBV11-1 and TRBJ2-1, with 8 nucleotides matching TRBD2. The germline CDR1 and CDR2 sequences are SGHAT and FQDESV (reference sequence). With 0 bases clipped from V and 3 bases from J, the junction kept 7 bases outside the gene matches. The CDR3 spans 17 residues. The CDR3 nucleotides are TGTGCCAGCAGCTTAGCGTTCCTAGCGGGCCACTACAATGAGCAGTTCTTC. It encodes CASSLAFLAGHYNEQFF.

This clonotype was detected only once. The V gene is TRBV12-5, the J gene TRBJ2-1, with TRBD2 matching over 14 bases. Germline-derived CDR1 and CDR2 are LGHNT and FRNRAP. The V and J ends lost 0 bases and 9 bases, in that order; junction bases with no gene match: 16. This CDR3 contains 20 residues. CDR3 protein: CASGLVDKGTSGSWAGEQFF. CDR3 DNA sequence: TGTGCTAGTGGTTTGGTCGATAAAGGGACTAGCGGGAGCTGGGCGGGTGAGCAGTTCTTC.

This sequence joins TRBV20-1 and TRBJ2-3; 15 bases map to TRBD2. This CDR3 is built from 16 residues. Trimming cost V 6 bases and J 2 bases; bases outside gene matches: 6. The germline V gene encodes CDR1 DFQATT and CDR2 SNEGSKA (reference sequence). For the CDR3, the DNA is TGCAGTGCCCCGGGACTAGCGGGAGGTACCACAGATACGCAGTATTTT. Translating it yields CSAPGLAGGTTDTQYF.

The gene calls are TRBV25-1 and TRBJ2-7; D gene uncertain. Germline-derived CDR1 and CDR2 are MGHDK and SYGVNS. V lost 3 bases and J 1 base, leaving 7 bases between the germline ends. The CDR3 totals 13 residues. The CDR3 sequence is CASSETPSYEQYF. CDR3 sequence (DNA): TGTGCCAGCAGTGAGACCCCGTCCTACGAGCAGTACTTC.

The chain couples TRBV5-4 to TRBJ2-7; 11 bases map to TRBD1. The CDR3 extends over 15 amino acids. The germline gives CDR1 SGHNT, CDR2 YYREEE (reference sequence). The trim removed 2 bases at V and 2 bases at J, leaving 3 bases unmatched. Written as DNA, the CDR3 is TGTGCCAGCAGCTTCCCGGGACAGGGGGCCTACGAGCAGTACTTC. It translates to CASSFPGQGAYEQYF.

The rearrangement links TRBV6-5 to TRBJ1-2, with 10 nucleotides matching TRBD1. V lost 4 bases and J lost 4; bases outside the gene matches: 12. This CDR3 comprises 17 residues. CDR1 and CDR2 from the germline V gene are MNHEY and SVGAGI. In DNA form, the CDR3 reads TGTGCCAGCAGTTTTTCCGGGACAGGGGTGGTTAGCTATGGCTACACCTTC. Its protein product is CASSFSGTGVVSYGYTF.